These 9 T cell receptor beta chains were all obtained from the same sample, sequenced in a study of blood T cell repertoires in COVID-19. Libraries were prepared by immunoSEQ multiplex PCR; TCRdb keeps only in-frame clonotypes and omits some of them. The sample has some 87,000 clones; about 78% are singletons. The sample taken for sequencing was peripheral blood. Receptors were obtained from a man aged 50 or older who had recovered from COVID-19.

This chain connects TRBV30 to TRBJ2-1; TRBD2 aligns across 8 bases. This CDR3 is built from 14 residues. The V segment lost 4 bases and the J segment 6 bases; nucleotides outside the gene matches: 8. The germline V gene encodes CDR1 GTSNPN and CDR2 SVGIG (reference sequence). The CDR3 protein is CAWIVAGGRNEQFF. DNA of the CDR3: TGTGCCTGGATAGTTGCGGGGGGCCGCAATGAGCAGTTCTTC.

The chain is built from TRBV3-1 (or the pseudogene TRBV3-2) and TRBJ2-1, with D possibly matching TRBD2 (5 bases). The CDR3 loop spans 16 amino acids. Trimming stripped 2 bases from V and 5 bases from J, with 16 bases between. Germline V gene lookup returns CDR1 LGHDT and CDR2 YNNKEL (reference sequence). The CDR3 spells CASSQWSRGMNNEQFF. CDR3 in DNA: TGTGCCAGCAGCCAATGGTCCCGGGGAATGAACAATGAGCAGTTCTTC.

The rearrangement joins TRBV28 to TRBJ2-2; D unresolved. The germline CDR1 and CDR2 sequences are MDHEN and SYDVKM. V was pared by 7 bases and J by 7 bases, with 16 bases between. This CDR3 has 14 amino acids. CDR3 amino acids: CASTLRILRGELFF. CDR3 in DNA: TGTGCCAGCACCCTCAGAATCCTCCGCGGGGAGCTGTTTTTT.

The sample holds one count of this clone. CDR3 amino acids: CASSQGSLAGKETQYF. Written as DNA, the CDR3 is TGTGCCAGCAGCCAAGGGAGTCTAGCGGGAAAAGAGACCCAGTACTTC. V is TRBV3-1 (or the pseudogene TRBV3-2) and J is TRBJ2-5; 9 nucleotides align to TRBD2. Losses at the gene ends were 1 base for V and 3 bases for J; bases not matched to a gene: 6. The CDR3 loop spans 16 amino acids. Germline CDR1 LGHDT, CDR2 YNNKEL (reference sequence).

This clone has a handful of counts. The gene calls are TRBV5-8 and TRBJ1-5; 8 bases are shared with TRBD1. Germline V gene sequence: CDR1 SGHTS, CDR2 YDEGEE. The V and J ends lost 4 bases and 7 bases, in that order; junction bases with no gene match: 13. The CDR3 consists of 16 residues. The CDR3 here is CASSQTRTGLRQPQHF. The CDR3 coding sequence is TGTGCCAGCAGCCAGACACGGACAGGGCTAAGGCAGCCCCAGCATTTT.

The gene calls are TRBV7-3 and TRBJ1-2, with 9 bases that match TRBD1. Germline loops: CDR1 SGHTA, CDR2 FQGTGA. This CDR3 comprises 14 residues. J gave up 8 bases and V 4 bases, and 8 bases lay outside the gene matches. The CDR3 reads CASSSPGQGFGYTF. In DNA, the CDR3 is TGTGCCAGCAGCTCACCGGGACAGGGTTTCGGCTACACCTTC.

This clone is medium-sized by share. V gene TRBV5-6 combines with J gene TRBJ1-2, with TRBD1 matching over 7 bases. The V segment lost 2 bases and the J segment 4 bases; nucleotides outside the gene matches: 5. Per germline, CDR1 SGHDT and CDR2 YYEEEE. The CDR3 spans 14 residues. CDR3 region: CASSFGTAVYGYTF. CDR3 nucleotide sequence: TGTGCCAGCAGCTTCGGGACAGCGGTCTATGGCTACACCTTC.

J is TRBJ2-3 and V is TRBV4-2, with TRBD2 matching over 8 bases. V gave up 4 bases and J gave up 6 bases; unmatched junction bases: 9. The CDR3 runs to 15 residues. Germline lookup yields CDR1 LGHNA and CDR2 YNFKEQ. The CDR3 here is CASSLTSGPGDTQYF. The CDR3 DNA follows: TGTGCCAGCAGCCTCACTAGCGGTCCCGGGGATACGCAGTATTTT.

The chain recombines TRBV14 with TRBJ2-3; no clear D. Germline V CDR1 and CDR2: SGHDN, FVKESK. The CDR3 contains 15 residues. V was cut by 6 bases and J by 2 bases, with 15 bases left in between. The CDR3, as DNA: TGTGCCAGCAGTCCAACTCTACTGGTCACAGATACGCAGTATTTT. Residues: CASSPTLLVTDTQYF.